The T cell receptor (beta chain) described here comes from a study of technical replicates of blood from a handful of donors. V trimming: 4 bases; J trimming: 1 base; junction bases outside the gene matches: 8. The CDR3 loop spans 17 amino acids. Germline lookup yields CDR1 SEHNR and CDR2 FQNEAQ (reference sequence). Libraries were prepared by immunoSEQ multiplex PCR; TCRdb keeps only in-frame clonotypes and omits some of them. Among about 53,000 clones listed, around 83% were seen once. Specimen: PBMCs. The chain combines TRBV7-9 with TRBJ2-7, with 12 nucleotides matching TRBD2. This receptor was identified in a human donor in good health. Some clones in this sample may be carry-over from other donors' samples. CDR3 sequence (DNA): TGTGCCAGCAGCTCCCAGAGGACTAGCGGGAATTCCTACGAGCAGTACTTC. Protein sequence: CASSSQRTSGNSYEQYF.